The 27 T cell receptor beta chains in this list originate from one sample, sequenced in a study of T cell responses to AZD1222 COVID-19 vaccine (dated by TCRdb to about 2021). Library method: the immunoSEQ multiplex PCR assay. The immuneACCESS repertoire file appears here via TCRdb, limited to in-frame rearrangements. These files lack a portion of the clones; in checked studies, under half of the deficit traces to unresolved V genes, and the cause of the others is not known. The sample table records over 130,000 clones; 80% to 95% of these occur just once. The ten most abundant clones make up roughly 4% of the sample. What the time point label conveys for this sample: about 28 days (+/-7) after the second vaccine dose. The sequences come from peripheral blood, collected 28 days after the second AZD1222 dose. Source of these receptors: an adult who received the AZD1222 COVID-19 vaccine.

The chain combines TRBV5-1 with TRBJ1-4; possible D gene TRBD1, 5 bases. The CDR3 sequence is 14 residues long. V dropped 2 bases and J dropped 3 bases, with 8 bases sitting between them. CDR1 is SGHRS, CDR2 YFSETQ, per germline. CDR3 DNA sequence: TGCGCCAGCAGCTTAGCAGGGCCTAATGAAAAACTGTTTTTT. This gives the protein CASSLAGPNEKLFF.

The chain is built from TRBV6-5 and TRBJ2-7, with D hard to call. Trimming removed 8 bases from V and 3 bases from J, with 11 bases in between. CDR1 MNHEY and CDR2 SVGAGI come from the germline V gene. CDR3 length equals 12 residues. In DNA form, the CDR3 reads TGTGCCAGCGGCTGGCTCGGCTACGAGCAGTACTTC. Protein sequence: CASGWLGYEQYF.

This chain uses TRBV10-3 with TRBJ2-1; 7 positions agree with TRBD1. V gave up 3 bases and J gave up 9 bases; unmatched junction bases: 8. Germline values: CDR1 ENHRY, CDR2 SYGVKD. CDR3 length equals 14 residues. The CDR3 region is CAISDPDRELEQFF. CDR3 coding DNA: TGTGCCATCAGTGACCCAGACAGGGAGCTTGAGCAGTTCTTC.

This clone was seen once. V and J are TRBV3-1 (or the pseudogene TRBV3-2) and TRBJ2-2; D remains unclear. The CDR3 is 12 residues long. From germline, CDR1 is LGHDT and CDR2 YNNKEL (reference sequence). V lost 5 bases to trimming and J lost 1 base, with 2 bases between them. In DNA, the CDR3 is TGTGCCAGCAGCATGAACACCGGGGAGCTGTTTTTT. Translated: CASSMNTGELFF.

The rearrangement uses TRBV11-2 and TRBJ1-3; D is undetermined. Germline V lookup: CDR1 SGHAT, CDR2 FQNNGV. V was pared by 6 bases and J by 4 bases, with 16 bases between. The CDR3 runs to 15 residues. In DNA form, the CDR3 reads TGTGCCAGCAGTCCCTACTCAAGTGGGGGAAACACCATATATTTT. This translates into CASSPYSSGGNTIYF.

This clone was recorded only once. The gene calls are TRBV9 and TRBJ2-5; 8 bases fit TRBD2. CDR1 SGDLS and CDR2 YYNGEE come from the germline V gene. CDR3 size: 16 residues. The V segment lost 0 bases and the J segment 5 bases; nucleotides outside the gene matches: 9. Here the CDR3 reads CASSVAGGRTGETQYF. The CDR3 nucleotides read TGTGCCAGCAGCGTAGCGGGAGGGCGCACGGGTGAGACCCAGTACTTC.

This clone was detected once. The chain joins TRBV4-3 to TRBJ2-2, with TRBD1 matching over 9 bases. J lost 3 bases, V lost 4 bases, and 6 bases had no gene match. This CDR3 comprises 16 residues. CDR1 LGHNA and CDR2 YSLEER come from the germline V gene. The CDR3 loop is CASSLRGDRDTGELFF. CDR3 coding DNA: TGCGCCAGCAGCCTTCGCGGGGACAGGGACACCGGGGAGCTGTTTTTT.

V gene TRBV5-3 combines with J gene TRBJ1-4, with D tentatively TRBD1 (5 bases). TRBV5-3 is an ORF, with its function uncertain. The CDR3 covers 14 residues. The V gene lost 4 bases and the J gene lost 4 bases, with 11 bases spanning the gap. CDR3 sequence (DNA): TGTGCCAGAAGCCGTGGGGGGTATAATGAAAAACTGTTTTTT. Its translation: CARSRGGYNEKLFF.

The chain couples TRBV19 to TRBJ2-1, with no clear D. The CDR3 contains 13 residues. Germline V gene sequence: CDR1 LNHDA, CDR2 SQIVND (reference sequence). Trimming pared 1 base from V and 9 bases from J, leaving 10 bases between. CDR3 nucleotide sequence: TGTGCCAGTAGTATAGCTAGGAAGGGTGAGCAGTTCTTC. Translation: CASSIARKGEQFF.

This clone appeared once. This chain uses TRBV4-3 with TRBJ1-2; 7 bases are a match to TRBD1. CDR1 is LGHNA and CDR2 is YSLEER in the germline V gene. The CDR3 runs to 15 residues. V shed 4 bases and J 5 bases; nucleotides not matched to a gene: 10. CDR3 DNA sequence: TGCGCCAGCAGCCGGGGACCAGGGGGGGGATATGGCTACACCTTC. Its protein product is CASSRGPGGGYGYTF.

The V call is TRBV5-1, the J call TRBJ1-1, with 8 bases lining up with TRBD1. V shed 4 bases, J shed 3 bases, and the junction held 11 bases outside the gene matches. This CDR3 region has 16 residues. Germline CDR1 SGHRS, CDR2 YFSETQ. This chain's CDR3 is CASSALWTGSDTEAFF. The CDR3, as DNA: TGCGCCAGCAGCGCGCTCTGGACAGGGTCGGACACTGAAGCTTTCTTT.

V usage is TRBV6-5 and J usage is TRBJ2-3, with D tentatively TRBD1 (6 bases). Germline V gene data show CDR1 as MNHEY and CDR2 as SVGAGI. The CDR3 spans 14 residues. V gave up 7 bases and J gave up 0 bases, with 11 bases separating them. The CDR3 protein is CASKAGQSTDTQYF. The CDR3 DNA reads as TGTGCCAGCAAGGCAGGACAGAGCACAGATACGCAGTATTTT.

V gene TRBV7-2 combines with J gene TRBJ2-3; 10 bases are a match to TRBD2. The germline V gene has CDR1 SGHTA and CDR2 FQGNSA. This CDR3 has 16 amino acids. Trimming removed 8 bases from V and 5 bases from J; junction bases left unmatched: 13. DNA of the CDR3: TGTGCCAGCGGACTACCAGCGGGAGGGGTGGAAGATACGCAGTATTTT. Translation: CASGLPAGGVEDTQYF. Combining the CDR3 with reference TRBV7-2 and TRBJ2-3 gives the whole variable domain GAGVSQSPSNKVTEKGKDVELRCDPISGHTALYWYRQSLGQGLEFLIYFQGNSAPDKSGLPSDRFSAERTGGSVSTLTIQRTQQEDSAVYLCASGLPAGGVEDTQYFGPGTRLTVL.

The gene calls are TRBV5-1 and TRBJ2-3; TRBD1 matches at 8 bases. This CDR3 spans 21 amino acids. Germline assignment: CDR1 SGHRS and CDR2 YFSETQ. V shed 3 bases, J shed 2 bases, and the junction held 23 bases outside the gene matches. CDR3: CASSSHRGISQVDAHTDTQYF. CDR3 nucleotides: TGCGCCAGCAGCTCACACAGGGGGATTAGTCAGGTAGATGCACACACAGATACGCAGTATTTT.

This rearrangement joins TRBV28 to TRBJ1-5; D unresolved. Trimming removed 5 bases at V and 11 bases at J, with 19 bases between. This CDR3 has 14 residues. CDR1 is MDHEN and CDR2 is SYDVKM in the germline V gene. The CDR3 coding sequence is TGTGCCAGCAGTCTACCCCCGGGCCGCCGCGCCCAGCATTTT. Its translation is CASSLPPGRRAQHF.

V gene TRBV6-1 combines with J gene TRBJ1-5; no firm D call. The V and J ends lost 1 base and 3 bases respectively, with 10 bases between them. The germline gives CDR1 MNHNS, CDR2 SASEGT. The CDR3 covers 15 residues. In DNA form, the CDR3 reads TGTGCCAGCAGTGAAGGAGGGTTTAACAATCAGCCCCAGCATTTT. Amino acid sequence: CASSEGGFNNQPQHF.

The rearrangement uses TRBV9 and TRBJ2-7; TRBD1 matches 7 bases. CDR3 length equals 13 residues. V dropped 4 bases and J dropped 6; count of bases not matched to a gene: 7. Germline CDR1 reads SGDLS; CDR2 reads YYNGEE. This CDR3 is CASSTRTGSEQYF. Written as DNA, the CDR3 is TGTGCCAGCAGCACCCGGACAGGTAGCGAGCAGTACTTC.

The CDR3 sequence: CSVGGSGLKGEQYF. The CDR3 nucleotides read TGCAGCGTTGGAGGTTCGGGGCTGAAAGGCGAGCAGTACTTC. V and J are TRBV29-1 and TRBJ2-7, with D tentatively TRBD1 or TRBD2 (5 bases each). Germline V CDR1 and CDR2: SQVTM, ANQGSEA. Trimming took 4 bases from V and 6 from J, leaving 19 bases between them. The CDR3 consists of 14 residues.

This clone has a handful of counts. This rearrangement joins TRBV10-3 to TRBJ2-2; TRBD1 agrees at 10 bases. V shed 4 bases, J shed 7 bases, and the junction held 6 bases outside the gene matches. The CDR3 is made up of 15 amino acids. Germline CDR1 reads ENHRY; CDR2 reads SYGVKD. CDR3 DNA: TGTGCCATCAGTGCTGGGGACAGGGGAGGCGGGGAGCTGTTTTTT. It is translated as CAISAGDRGGGELFF.

The V gene is TRBV6-5, the J gene TRBJ1-5; D call uncertain. Germline CDR1 MNHEY, CDR2 SVGAGI. V shed 2 bases and J shed 6 bases, with 5 bases lying between them. This CDR3 spans 12 amino acids. The chain's CDR3 is CASSYPGQPQHF. CDR3 DNA sequence: TGTGCCAGCAGTTACCCAGGTCAGCCCCAGCATTTT.

This clone was picked up one time. The chain uses TRBV28 and TRBJ1-1; D unclear. The V end was cut by 3 bases, the J end by 1 base, with 9 bases between. The CDR3 extends over 14 amino acids. Germline V gene lookup returns CDR1 MDHEN and CDR2 SYDVKM. The CDR3 sequence: CASSLPGKNTEAFF. For the CDR3, the DNA is TGTGCCAGCAGTTTGCCGGGAAAGAACACTGAAGCTTTCTTT.

This chain connects TRBV7-9 to TRBJ1-1, with D unresolved. The CDR3 is 16 residues long. In germline, CDR1 is SEHNR, CDR2 FQNEAQ (reference sequence). Trimming took off 1 base at V and 7 bases at J, with 19 bases between the two ends. The CDR3 DNA reads as TGTGCCAGCAGCTTAGGAATCGGACTCGAGGGTTTTGAAGCTTTCTTT. This translates into CASSLGIGLEGFEAFF.

The CDR3 bases are TGCGCCAGCAGCTTGGCGACAGGGGACTATGGCTACACCTTC. It yields the protein CASSLATGDYGYTF. The chain uses TRBV5-1 and TRBJ1-2; 8 nucleotides line up with TRBD1. J lost 3 bases, V lost 0 bases, and 1 base had no gene match. This CDR3 has 14 amino acids. Germline CDR1 and CDR2: SGHRS and YFSETQ.

This clone has just one count. This rearrangement joins TRBV11-1 to TRBJ2-2; 7 nucleotides align to TRBD1. The V segment lost 5 bases and the J segment 0 bases; nucleotides outside the gene matches: 6. This CDR3 has 16 amino acids. CDR1 and CDR2 from the germline V gene are SGHAT and FQDESV (reference sequence). CDR3 coding DNA: TGTGCCAGCAGCCTCCGGACAGGAACGAACACCGGGGAGCTGTTTTTT. It specifies CASSLRTGTNTGELFF.

This chain links TRBV7-8 with TRBJ1-3; D gene ambiguous. The CDR3 is made up of 14 amino acids. Germline-derived CDR1 and CDR2 are SGHVS and FQNEAQ. Trimming shortened V by 2 bases and J by 2 bases, and 7 bases separated the two germline ends. The CDR3 nucleotides read TGTGCCAGCAGCTTAATCCAGGCTGGAAACACCATATATTTT. This translates into CASSLIQAGNTIYF. The full variable domain, completed using reference TRBV7-8 and TRBJ1-3, is GAGVSQSPRYKVAKRGQDVALRCDPISGHVSLFWYQQALGQGPEFLTYFQNEAQLDKSGLPSDRFFAERPEGSVSTLKIQRTQQEDSAVYLCASSLIQAGNTIYFGEGSWLTVV.

The rearrangement joins TRBV19 to TRBJ2-1; D unclear. In germline, CDR1 is LNHDA, CDR2 SQIVND (reference sequence). V was pared by 3 bases and J by 11 bases, with 14 bases between. The CDR3 is 13 residues long. CDR3 region: CASSITVLTQQFF. CDR3 sequence (DNA): TGTGCCAGTAGTATTACCGTCCTCACTCAGCAGTTCTTC.

The chain combines TRBV3-1 (or the pseudogene TRBV3-2) with TRBJ1-1; 10 nucleotides match TRBD1. Germline loops: CDR1 LGHDT, CDR2 YNNKEL (reference sequence). The CDR3 sequence is 19 residues long. V was pared by 5 bases and J by 6 bases, with 21 bases of the junction left unmatched. This CDR3 is CASSSSFLRDRGSGAEAFF. DNA for the CDR3: TGTGCCAGCAGCTCATCCTTTCTCCGGGACAGGGGTTCAGGGGCTGAAGCTTTCTTT.